Presented here are 31 T cell receptor beta chains from one specimen sequenced in a study of monozygotic twins with inflammatory bowel disease. From its re-call of the 5' RACE reads, TCRdb lists each CDR3 protein once, without DNA. This sample's clone table lists approximately 330,000 distinct CDR3 sequences. What was sequenced was blood. Receptor source: a human donor with ulcerative colitis or Crohn's disease, or a healthy co-twin of an affected twin (not recorded which).

This chain connects TRBV7-9 to TRBJ1-6. Germline CDR1 SEHNR, CDR2 FQNEAQ (reference sequence). The CDR3 length is 12 residues. CDR3 region: CASSGVNSPLHF.

The rearrangement joins TRBV27 to TRBJ1-2; TCRdb's assignment of TRBD1 cannot be checked, as there is no DNA. This CDR3 region has 15 residues. Germline V gives CDR1 MNHEY, CDR2 SMNVEV (reference sequence). The CDR3: CASSSGQANHYGYTF.

The chain carries TRBV12-3 or TRBV12-4 and TRBJ2-7; TCRdb gives TRBD1 as the D gene, but with no DNA this cannot be confirmed. The CDR3 has 14 amino acids. CDR3 amino acids: CASSPGTFTYEQYF.

The genes are TRBV6-5 and TRBJ2-5; TCRdb's D call, TRBD2, is unchecked because there is no DNA. The germline V gene has CDR1 MNHEY and CDR2 SVGAGI. The CDR3 is 17 amino acids. The CDR3 loop reads CASSSGLAGAYQETQYF.

This chain joins TRBV27 and TRBJ2-7; with no DNA, the TCRdb D assignment of TRBD2 cannot be verified. The V gene's germline CDR1 is MNHEY and CDR2 SMNVEV (reference sequence). This CDR3 spans 14 amino acids. The CDR3 is CASSLGGAPYEQYF.

The chain combines TRBV12-3 or TRBV12-4 with TRBJ1-5; TCRdb selects TRBD1, and the lack of DNA leaves this call unchecked. The CDR3 consists of 17 residues. The CDR3 region is CASSLGTGSKLSQPQHF.

This CDR3 reads CASSRGREGSYNEQFF. J is TRBJ2-1 and V is TRBV5-1; as DNA is missing, the TRBD2 call by TCRdb cannot be tested. In germline, CDR1 is SGHRS, CDR2 YFSETQ. The CDR3 has 16 residues.

The chain couples TRBV7-7 to TRBJ1-5; TCRdb reports TRBD1, a call that lacks DNA to check it against. CDR1 is SSHAT and CDR2 is FNYEAQ in the germline V gene (reference sequence). The CDR3 loop spans 20 amino acids. The CDR3 region is CASSPLTHDRDEISNQPQHF.

The chain is built from TRBV10-3 and TRBJ2-1; lacking DNA, the TRBD2 call made by TCRdb goes unchecked. CDR1 is ENHRY, CDR2 SYGVKD, per germline. There are 14 residues in the CDR3. CDR3: CASRTSGGAGEQFF.

The gene calls are TRBV11-2 and TRBJ1-1. Germline CDR1 SGHAT, CDR2 FQNNGV. This CDR3 has 12 residues. This chain's CDR3 is CASSFPNTEAFF.

The CDR3 loop is CSVSSGGSFSLYEQYF. This chain connects TRBV29-1 to TRBJ2-7; TCRdb gives TRBD1 as the D gene, but with no DNA this cannot be confirmed. Germline values: CDR1 SQVTM, CDR2 ANQGSEA. The CDR3 covers 16 residues.

This chain joins TRBV10-3 and TRBJ2-3. CDR3 length: 18 residues. The germline gives CDR1 ENHRY, CDR2 SYGVKD. CDR3 sequence: CAISESMARLTSTDTQYF.

This rearrangement joins TRBV6-1 to TRBJ2-1; TCRdb reports TRBD1, a call that lacks DNA to check it against. Germline CDR1 and CDR2: MNHNS and SASEGT. The CDR3 contains 14 residues. CDR3 amino acids: CASSDGAPGNEQFF.

The chain is built from TRBV20-1 and TRBJ2-1; TCRdb's assignment of TRBD2 cannot be checked, as there is no DNA. The CDR3 has 17 residues. The germline V gene has CDR1 DFQATT and CDR2 SNEGSKA (reference sequence). CDR3 residues: CSAGGGALAGVGNEQFF.

The chain couples TRBV7-2 to TRBJ2-7; without DNA, the TCRdb call of TRBD1 cannot be checked. The CDR3 contains 16 residues. Germline V gene sequence: CDR1 SGHTA, CDR2 FQGNSA. CDR3 sequence reads: CASSLQSGAEGYEQYF.

This chain joins TRBV3-1 and TRBJ2-1; checking the TCRdb D call of TRBD2 is not possible without DNA. This CDR3 is 14 amino acids long. From germline, CDR1 is LGHDT and CDR2 YNNKEL (reference sequence). CDR3 amino acids: CASAYRDSESEQFF.

The rearrangement joins TRBV20-1 to TRBJ2-1; TCRdb's D call of TRBD2 is untestable without DNA. Germline CDR1 DFQATT, CDR2 SNEGSKA (reference sequence). The CDR3 spans 14 residues. CDR3 sequence: CSASSGTYYNEQFF.

V and J are TRBV28 and TRBJ1-1. The CDR3 runs to 13 residues. CDR1 is MDHEN, CDR2 SYDVKM, per germline. CDR3 sequence: CASSFGYATEAFF.

The gene calls are TRBV3-1 and TRBJ2-1; the D gene TCRdb calls, TRBD2, cannot be checked with no DNA. Germline V gives CDR1 LGHDT, CDR2 YNNKEL (reference sequence). The CDR3 extends over 15 amino acids. CDR3 loop: CASSRKTARANEQFF.

The chain employs TRBV11-2 and TRBJ2-6; there is no DNA to check the TCRdb D call of TRBD1. CDR1 is SGHAT, CDR2 FQNNGV, per germline. The CDR3 consists of 14 residues. CDR3 protein: CASRTGFGANVLTF.

V usage is TRBV2 and J usage is TRBJ2-1; the D call from TCRdb, TRBD2, cannot be confirmed without DNA. The CDR3 is made up of 15 amino acids. Germline V gene lookup returns CDR1 SNHLY and CDR2 FYNNEI. CDR3 sequence: CASSERTSGRNEQFF. The full variable domain, rest sourced from reference TRBV2 and TRBJ2-1, is EPEVTQTPSHQVTQMGQEVILRCVPISNHLYFYWYRQILGQKVEFLVSFYNNEISEKSEIFDDQFSVERPDGSNFTLKIRSTKLEDSAMYFCASSERTSGRNEQFFGPGTRLTVL.

CDR3 sequence reads: CASSQSSGRVGELFF. The chain uses TRBV5-1 and TRBJ2-2; TCRdb picks TRBD2, but there is no DNA to check that call. Germline V lookup: CDR1 SGHRS, CDR2 YFSETQ. The CDR3 is made up of 15 amino acids.

J is TRBJ2-1 and V is TRBV4-3; there is no DNA to check the TCRdb D call of TRBD1. The length of the CDR3 is 16 residues. CDR1 LGHNA and CDR2 YSLEER come from the germline V gene. The CDR3 protein is CASSRGGGGGYNEQFF.

The chain uses TRBV5-1 and TRBJ2-7; TCRdb selects TRBD2, and the lack of DNA leaves this call unchecked. The CDR3 length is 15 residues. Germline V lookup: CDR1 SGHRS, CDR2 YFSETQ. CDR3: CASSRGGLADYEQYF.

The V gene is TRBV19, the J gene TRBJ2-7; TCRdb designates TRBD1, a call that cannot be tested without DNA. CDR3 length equals 16 residues. Per germline, CDR1 LNHDA and CDR2 SQIVND (reference sequence). The CDR3 is CASSISPGQGIYEQYF.

The CDR3 region is CASSYKQGLSTDTQYF. The gene calls are TRBV6-2 or TRBV6-3 and TRBJ2-3; the TCRdb call, TRBD1, lacks DNA for checking. Germline loops: CDR1 MNHEY, CDR2 SVGEGT. There are 16 residues in the CDR3.

The gene calls are TRBV4-3 and TRBJ2-5; the D call from TCRdb, TRBD2, cannot be confirmed without DNA. The length of the CDR3 is 18 residues. Germline assignment: CDR1 LGHNA and CDR2 YSLEER. CDR3 region: CASSQQAQAGGPGETQYF.

The chain uses TRBV14 and TRBJ1-2. CDR3 length equals 13 residues. Germline V gene lookup returns CDR1 SGHDN and CDR2 FVKESK. The CDR3 here is CASSQVGYYGYTF.

The chain employs TRBV4-1 and TRBJ2-2; the TCRdb call, TRBD2, lacks DNA for checking. The CDR3 spans 17 residues. Germline CDR1 is MGHRA and CDR2 is YSYEKL. CDR3: CASSQVVGGGRTGELFF.

J is TRBJ1-1 and V is TRBV20-1; TCRdb proposes TRBD1, but this gene call is untestable without DNA. The CDR3 covers 14 residues. CDR1 and CDR2 from the germline V gene are DFQATT and SNEGSKA (reference sequence). The CDR3: CSASLAPTNTEAFF.

The chain carries TRBV4-3 and TRBJ2-3; absent DNA, TCRdb's TRBD1 call cannot be checked. Germline V gene lookup returns CDR1 LGHNA and CDR2 YSLEER. The CDR3 has 18 amino acids. The CDR3 region is CASSQELSWRGSTDTQYF.